This T cell receptor beta chain was recovered during a study of blood T cell repertoires in COVID-19. The wider study: Acute and convalescent COVID-19 specimens originated in the United States, Italy and Spain. PBMCs, B-cell-depleted T cells, or T cells were the source of the cDNA or gDNA that made up the material.

Source study methods: It was from reference gene primer amplification that nucleated cell counts were estimated. TCRdb's copy holds only in-frame clones and misses some; the assay was immunoSEQ multiplex PCR. The V and J calls and clone size come from that table; D and trimming were worked out from the DNA. The repertoire has 120,000 to 150,000 clones, around nine tenths of them found once; the top ten carry around 1.5%. The V end lost 4 bases, the J end lost 5 bases, and 7 bases lay between the germline ends. The germline V gene encodes CDR1 SGHRS and CDR2 YFSETQ. The CDR3 contains 12 residues. The V and J genes are TRBV5-1 and TRBJ2-1; D gene ambiguous. Input material: peripheral blood. The receptor's source is a human donor in a cohort sampled during active COVID-19. The CDR3 nucleotides are TGCGCCAGCAGCATGACTCACAATGAGCAGTTCTTC. It is translated as CASSMTHNEQFF.